The TCR beta chain described here comes from a study of cytomegalovirus exposure and HLA in healthy donors. This CDR3 contains 15 residues. CDR1 is SGHNT and CDR2 is YYREEE in the germline V gene (reference sequence). Trimming pared 0 bases from V and 7 bases from J, leaving 13 bases between. A word on this clone: What it binds is not known.

Study-level results: Cytomegalovirus association was listed for about 160 TCR beta chains.

Amplification used 60 Vbeta primers and 13 Jbeta primers. The repertoire was sequenced with immunoSEQ multiplex PCR; TCRdb's copy has only in-frame clones and lacks some. Seen here are roughly 180,000 clones, over 75% observed once, and the top ten hold about 14%. This receptor was taken from a man aged 50 to 59 in good health and CMV-seropositive. The sample was PBMCs. The chain couples TRBV5-4 to TRBJ1-4; the D gene is possibly TRBD1 (5 bases). The CDR3 loop reads CASSLAPGPGEKLFF. Here the CDR3 DNA reads TGTGCCAGCAGCTTGGCGCCAGGGCCCGGTGAAAAACTGTTTTTT.